One and the same sample provided the 18 T cell receptor beta chains below, sequenced in a study of shared clonotypes between healthy human individuals (dated by TCRdb to about 2020). CD8 naive samples were obtained by positive selection for CCR7 among CD45RO-negative cells, yielding a CD45RA+CCR7+ population from which TemRA cells were excluded. Libraries came from the immunoSEQ multiplex PCR assay. TCRdb holds this immuneACCESS table with in-frame rearrangements only. Some clones are missing; in checked studies, unresolved V genes explain under half, and the rest has no known cause. The sample has 650,000 to 800,000 clones on record, roughly nine tenths of them singletons. The top ten hold more than 20% of the sample. The sequenced material came from naive CD8+ T cells sorted from blood. Reading the label with the study, this specimen's cell subset or site is: CD45RA+CCR7+. The receptors come from a man aged 30-40 years in good health.

This chain connects TRBV5-6 to TRBJ1-5; 9 nucleotides align to TRBD1. CDR1 is SGHDT and CDR2 is YYEEEE in the germline V gene. This CDR3 has 16 amino acids. V shed 4 bases and J 3 bases; nucleotides not matched to a gene: 8. CDR3 nucleotide sequence: TGTGCCAGCAGCACACGGGGACAGGGAATCAATCAGCCCCAGCATTTT. Amino acids: CASSTRGQGINQPQHF.

The chain uses TRBV29-1 and TRBJ2-1; TRBD2 matches 12 bases. This CDR3 has 15 amino acids. V gave up 3 bases and J gave up 3 bases; unmatched junction bases: 3. The germline V gene has CDR1 SQVTM and CDR2 ANQGSEA. The CDR3 here is CSVELTSGGYNEQFF. The CDR3 DNA reads TGCAGCGTTGAGCTGACTAGCGGGGGCTACAATGAGCAGTTCTTC.

The V call is TRBV7-2, the J call TRBJ2-5; 8 bases are a match to TRBD1. This CDR3 region has 16 residues. Germline V gene lookup returns CDR1 SGHTA and CDR2 FQGNSA. With V trimmed by 5 bases and J by 2 bases, 10 bases remained unmatched. The CDR3 nucleotides are TGTGCCAGCAGCGCCCAGGACAGGGTGGCTCAAGAGACCCAGTACTTC. This translates into CASSAQDRVAQETQYF.

V and J are TRBV27 and TRBJ2-3; D possibly matches TRBD1 or TRBD2 (6 bases each). Germline CDR1 is MNHEY and CDR2 is SMNVEV (reference sequence). Trimming took 8 bases from V and 2 from J, leaving 17 bases between them. The CDR3 extends over 15 amino acids. The CDR3 DNA reads TGTGCCAGCGGGGGGCGGGAAGGTTACACAGATACGCAGTATTTT. It encodes CASGGREGYTDTQYF.

The genes are TRBV29-1 and TRBJ2-3; D not resolved. Trimming left V 4 bases short and J 9 bases short, with 5 bases between. Germline V gene data show CDR1 as SQVTM and CDR2 as ANQGSEA. This CDR3 comprises 9 residues. Here the CDR3 DNA reads TGCAGCGTTGGAGACACGCAGTATTTT. As protein: CSVGDTQYF.

This clone was observed a handful of times. Other nucleotide sequences in the sample specify the same CDR3. The chain couples TRBV28 to TRBJ1-1; D remains ambiguous. CDR3 size: 12 residues. Germline V lookup: CDR1 MDHEN, CDR2 SYDVKM. Trimming cost V 2 bases and J 4 bases, with 5 bases left between them. As DNA, the CDR3 is TGTGCCAGCAGTTTAAGAGCCACTGAAGCTTTCTTT. It translates to CASSLRATEAFF. Looking up the rest from reference TRBV28 and TRBJ1-1 gives the full variable domain: DVKVTQSSRYLVKRTGEKVFLECVQDMDHENMFWYRQDPGLGLRLIYFSYDVKMKEKGDIPEGYSVSREKKERFSLILESASTNQTSMYLCASSLRATEAFFGQGTRLTVV.

The chain combines TRBV27 with TRBJ1-1, with D unclear. This CDR3 is 13 amino acids long. Trimming removed 6 bases from V and 6 bases from J, with 14 bases in between. The germline CDR1 and CDR2 sequences are MNHEY and SMNVEV (reference sequence). CDR3: CASSRPGGAEAFF. The CDR3 coding sequence is TGTGCCAGCAGCCGTCCAGGAGGAGCTGAAGCTTTCTTT.

The chain joins TRBV9 to TRBJ2-7; D gene uncertain. Per the germline V gene, CDR1 is SGDLS and CDR2 is YYNGEE. The CDR3 length is 15 residues. Trimming pared 3 bases from V and 3 bases from J, leaving 16 bases between. Here the CDR3 reads CASSATPGPDYEQYF. DNA for the CDR3: TGTGCCAGCAGCGCAACGCCTGGGCCAGACTACGAGCAGTACTTC.

The chain links TRBV4-1 to TRBJ2-1; 11 bases align to TRBD1. This CDR3 has 15 amino acids. With V trimmed by 2 bases and J by 5 bases, 2 bases remained unmatched. In germline, CDR1 is MGHRA, CDR2 YSYEKL. The CDR3 spells CASSQRDRGDNEQFF. Written as DNA, the CDR3 is TGCGCCAGCAGCCAACGGGACAGGGGGGACAATGAGCAGTTCTTC.

V and J are TRBV7-9 and TRBJ2-1, with 8 bases aligning to TRBD2. Germline lookup yields CDR1 SEHNR and CDR2 FQNEAQ (reference sequence). Unmatched junction bases numbered 15, after V lost 1 base and J lost 10 bases. The CDR3 runs 17 residues. Here the CDR3 reads CASSLGREGYRLVEQFF. In nucleotides, the CDR3 is TGTGCCAGCAGCTTAGGCCGGGAGGGATACCGCCTCGTGGAGCAGTTCTTC.

This chain connects TRBV7-4 to TRBJ2-3; no firm D call. Trimming removed 0 bases at V and 4 bases at J, with 8 bases between. CDR3 length: 14 residues. Germline CDR1 reads SGHVT; CDR2 reads SQSDAQ. The CDR3 reads CASSLALGPDTQYF. In DNA, the CDR3 is TGTGCCAGCAGCTTAGCGCTCGGTCCAGATACGCAGTATTTT. Combining the CDR3 with reference TRBV7-4 and TRBJ2-3 gives the whole variable domain GAGVSQSPRYKVAKRGRDVALRCDSISGHVTLYWYRQTLGQGSEVLTYSQSDAQRDKSGRPSGRFSAERPERSVSTLKIQRTEQGDSAVYLCASSLALGPDTQYFGPGTRLTVL.

This clone was counted a single time. The chain has TRBV6-1 and TRBJ2-2; D is ambiguous. The germline V and J ends were trimmed by 4 bases and 5 bases, with 11 bases remaining between them. The CDR3 is made up of 14 amino acids. Germline CDR1 MNHNS, CDR2 SASEGT. CDR3 loop: CASSVRLVTGELFF. The CDR3, as DNA: TGTGCCAGCAGTGTAAGGCTTGTTACCGGGGAGCTGTTTTTT.

This chain uses TRBV5-6 with TRBJ2-7; D assignment may be TRBD1 or TRBD2 (6 bases each). This CDR3 comprises 14 residues. CDR1 and CDR2 from the germline V gene are SGHDT and YYEEEE. V was trimmed by 4 bases and J by 13 bases, leaving 24 bases between them. DNA for the CDR3: TGTGCCAGCAGCCCGGGAGCAGGGGAAGGAACCTTATACTTC. Residues: CASSPGAGEGTLYF.

This clone was counted between two and nine times. The CDR3: CASSESNSGPYEQYF. The CDR3 nucleotides read TGCGCCAGCAGTGAGTCGAACTCAGGGCCCTACGAGCAGTACTTC. The chain joins TRBV10-1 to TRBJ2-7; D is perhaps TRBD1 (5 bases). Germline V gene lookup returns CDR1 WNHNN and CDR2 SYGVQD (reference sequence). The CDR3 contains 15 residues. V shed 0 bases and J shed 2 bases, with 11 bases lying between them.

The chain employs TRBV7-9 and TRBJ2-1, with D perhaps matching TRBD1 or TRBD2 (5 bases each). CDR1 is SEHNR, CDR2 FQNEAQ, per germline (reference sequence). This CDR3 spans 12 amino acids. The V gene lost 1 base and the J gene lost 9 bases, with 7 bases spanning the gap. Here the CDR3 DNA reads TGTGCCAGCAGCTTAGAGGGGAGTGAGCAGTTCTTC. This sequence encodes CASSLEGSEQFF.

Concerning this clone: The sample contains more than one DNA sequence encoding this CDR3. The chain combines TRBV27 with TRBJ2-7; tentatively, D is TRBD2 (6 bases). CDR1 is MNHEY and CDR2 is SMNVEV in the germline V gene (reference sequence). The V gene lost 2 bases and the J gene lost 3 bases, with 8 bases spanning the gap. The CDR3 covers 13 residues. The CDR3 here is CASSLAGSYEQYF. The CDR3 coding sequence is TGTGCCAGCAGTTTAGCGGGGAGCTACGAGCAGTACTTC.

This clone was seen only once. V is TRBV27 and J is TRBJ2-7; 15 positions match TRBD2. The germline V gene has CDR1 MNHEY and CDR2 SMNVEV (reference sequence). V shed 5 bases and J 3 bases; nucleotides not matched to a gene: 5. This CDR3 has 16 amino acids. Here the CDR3 reads CASSLGTSGRIYEQYF. CDR3 DNA: TGTGCCAGCAGTCTCGGGACTAGCGGGAGGATCTACGAGCAGTACTTC.

V is TRBV6-5 and J is TRBJ1-5; D may be TRBD1 (5 bases). Trimming pared 7 bases from V and 6 bases from J, leaving 13 bases between. The CDR3 has 13 residues. Germline lookup yields CDR1 MNHEY and CDR2 SVGAGI. CDR3 in DNA: TGTGCCAGCAAGCAGGGCCAAGGTCAGCCCCAGCATTTT. As protein: CASKQGQGQPQHF.